A single T cell receptor beta chain is shown here with its context. Its antigen is not known. This sample is drawn from a study of Ad26.COV2.S vaccination and SARS-CoV-2 variants. Overall study context: Ad26.COV2.S arm of COV1001 included the donor. Ad26.COV2.S was injected intramuscularly once or twice, 56 days apart. Study-wide results and limits: Non-spike TCR breadth showed similarity between vaccine and placebo recipients.

TCRdb's table, derived via immunoSEQ multiplex PCR, lists solely in-frame clones and lacks some. The sample has fewer than 900,000 clones; 80% to 90% are singletons. The CDR3 runs 16 residues. This sample's treatment: about 20 received Ad26.COV2.S at low or high dose, single or two shots; 5 received placebo; per-sample allocation not given. Specimen acquisition occurred on day 63 following the initial vaccine or placebo injection. SARS-CoV-2 spike from the Wuhan strain was encoded by the vaccine, an Ad26 vector. This chain connects TRBV21-1 to TRBJ2-3; the D segment call TRBD2 is taken from the table without a DNA check. TRBV21-1 is assigned pseudogene status. The sequencing here drew on peripheral blood, taken in a trial of Ad26.COV2.S vaccine versus placebo. The receptor comes from a person aged 18-60 years who received the Ad26.COV2.S COVID-19 vaccine or a placebo. The CDR3 DNA reads as TGTGCCAGCAGGTGCAAGGGCGGAGGCAATCCAGATACGCAGTATTTT. Residues: CASRCKGGGNPDTQYF.